This T cell receptor beta chain was retrieved from a study of blood T cell repertoires in COVID-19. Study-wide background: Samples came from the United States, Italy and Spain, spanning acute and convalescent COVID-19. PBMCs, B-cell-depleted T cells, or T cells were the source of the cDNA or gDNA that made up the material.

Trimming took 7 bases from V and 0 from J, leaving 10 bases between them. From germline, CDR1 is SQVTM and CDR2 ANQGSEA. The CDR3 runs 13 residues. Original methodology: For nucleated cells, counts were estimated from reference gene primer amplification. Some clones are missing from TCRdb's copy, which holds only in-frame ones; the method was immunoSEQ multiplex PCR. D and trimming come from the DNA, and the V and J calls and clone size come from that table. The table includes hundreds of thousands of clones, more than 75% detected once. Among Cohort 3 donors, those recovered had two negative PCRs, clearance, or symptom resolution.

This sequence originates from a man aged 55 to 70 who had recovered from COVID-19. The chain joins TRBV29-1 to TRBJ2-1; tentatively, D is TRBD1 (5 bases). Sequenced input: PBMCs or T cells enriched from blood (not recorded which). The CDR3, as DNA: TGCAGCGGCAGGGATAGCTCCTACAATGAGCAGTTCTTC. It codes for CSGRDSSYNEQFF.